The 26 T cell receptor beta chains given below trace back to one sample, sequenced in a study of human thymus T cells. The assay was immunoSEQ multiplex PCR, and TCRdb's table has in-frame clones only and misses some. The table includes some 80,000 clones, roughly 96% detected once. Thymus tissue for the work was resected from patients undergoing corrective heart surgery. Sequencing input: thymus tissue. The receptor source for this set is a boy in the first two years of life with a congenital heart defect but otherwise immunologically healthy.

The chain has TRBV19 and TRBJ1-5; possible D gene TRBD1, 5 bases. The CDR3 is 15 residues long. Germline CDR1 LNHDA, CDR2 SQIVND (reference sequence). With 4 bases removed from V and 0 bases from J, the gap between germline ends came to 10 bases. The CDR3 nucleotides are TGTGCCAGTAGTACCGGGACTCATAGCAATCAGCCCCAGCATTTT. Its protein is CASSTGTHSNQPQHF. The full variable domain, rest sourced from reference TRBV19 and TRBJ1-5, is DGGITQSPKYLFRKEGQNVTLSCEQNLNHDAMYWYRQDPGQGLRLIYYSQIVNDFQKGDIAEGYSVSREKKESFPLTVTSAQKNPTAFYLCASSTGTHSNQPQHFGDGTRLSIL.

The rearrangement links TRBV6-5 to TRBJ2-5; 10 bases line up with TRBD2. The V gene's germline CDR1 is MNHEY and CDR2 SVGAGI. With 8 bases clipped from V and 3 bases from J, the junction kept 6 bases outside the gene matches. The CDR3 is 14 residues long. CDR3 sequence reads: CASASGSSEETQYF. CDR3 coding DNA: TGTGCCAGCGCTAGCGGGAGTTCGGAAGAGACCCAGTACTTC.

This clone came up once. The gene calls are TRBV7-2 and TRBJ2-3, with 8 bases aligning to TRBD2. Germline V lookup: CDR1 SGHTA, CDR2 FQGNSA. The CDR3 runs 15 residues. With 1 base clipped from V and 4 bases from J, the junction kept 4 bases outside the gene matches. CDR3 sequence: CASSLELAAPDTQYF. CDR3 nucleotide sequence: TGTGCCAGCAGCTTAGAACTAGCGGCTCCAGATACGCAGTATTTT.

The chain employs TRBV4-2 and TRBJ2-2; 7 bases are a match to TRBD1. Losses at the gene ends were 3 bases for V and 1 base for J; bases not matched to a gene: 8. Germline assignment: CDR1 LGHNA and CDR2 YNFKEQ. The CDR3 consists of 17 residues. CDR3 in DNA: TGTGCCAGCAGCCAGTCTAGGGGGCGGAAGAACACCGGGGAGCTGTTTTTT. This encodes CASSQSRGRKNTGELFF.

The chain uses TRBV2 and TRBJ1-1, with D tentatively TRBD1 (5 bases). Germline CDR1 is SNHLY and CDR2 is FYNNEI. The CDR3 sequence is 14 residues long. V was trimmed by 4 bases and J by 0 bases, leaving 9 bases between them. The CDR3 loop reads CASSAGGLNTEAFF. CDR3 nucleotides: TGTGCCAGCAGTGCTGGGGGATTGAACACTGAAGCTTTCTTT.

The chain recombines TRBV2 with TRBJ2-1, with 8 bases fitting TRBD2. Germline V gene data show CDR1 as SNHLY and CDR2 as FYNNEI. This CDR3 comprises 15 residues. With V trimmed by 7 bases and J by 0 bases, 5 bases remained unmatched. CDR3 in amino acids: CASNSGDDSYNEQFF. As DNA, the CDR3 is TGTGCCAGCAATAGCGGGGACGACTCCTACAATGAGCAGTTCTTC.

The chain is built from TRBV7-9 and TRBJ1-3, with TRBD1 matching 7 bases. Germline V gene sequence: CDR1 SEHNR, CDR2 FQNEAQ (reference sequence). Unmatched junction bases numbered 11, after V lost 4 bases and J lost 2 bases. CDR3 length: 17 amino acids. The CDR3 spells CASSSRGPYGPGNTIYF. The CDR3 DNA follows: TGTGCCAGCAGCTCAAGGGGGCCCTACGGCCCTGGAAACACCATATATTTT.

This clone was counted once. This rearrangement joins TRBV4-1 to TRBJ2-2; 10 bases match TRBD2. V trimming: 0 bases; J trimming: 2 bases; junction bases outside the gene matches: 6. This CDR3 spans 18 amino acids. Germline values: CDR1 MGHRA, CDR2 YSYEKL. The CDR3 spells CASSQDPLAGVNTGELFF. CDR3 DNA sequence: TGCGCCAGCAGCCAAGATCCCCTAGCGGGGGTTAACACCGGGGAGCTGTTTTTT.

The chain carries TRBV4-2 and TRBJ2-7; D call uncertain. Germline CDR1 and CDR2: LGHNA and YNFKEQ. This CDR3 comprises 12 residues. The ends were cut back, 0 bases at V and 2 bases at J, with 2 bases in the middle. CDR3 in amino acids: CASSQDTYEQYF. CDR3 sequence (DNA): TGTGCCAGCAGCCAAGACACCTACGAGCAGTACTTC.

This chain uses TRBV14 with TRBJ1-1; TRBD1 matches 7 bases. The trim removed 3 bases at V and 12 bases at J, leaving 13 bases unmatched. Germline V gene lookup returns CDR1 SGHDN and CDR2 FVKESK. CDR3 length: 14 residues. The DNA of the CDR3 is TGTGCCAGCAGCCAGACAGGGTCGAGGAGAAGGTCTTTCTTT. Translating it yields CASSQTGSRRRSFF.

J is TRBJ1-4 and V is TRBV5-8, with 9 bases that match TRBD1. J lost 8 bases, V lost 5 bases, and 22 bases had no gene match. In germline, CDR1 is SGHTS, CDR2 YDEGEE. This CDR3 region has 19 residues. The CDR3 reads CASSYGNSDRGGLREKLFF. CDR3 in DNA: TGTGCCAGCAGTTATGGTAACTCGGACAGGGGCGGGCTGCGCGAAAAACTGTTTTTT.

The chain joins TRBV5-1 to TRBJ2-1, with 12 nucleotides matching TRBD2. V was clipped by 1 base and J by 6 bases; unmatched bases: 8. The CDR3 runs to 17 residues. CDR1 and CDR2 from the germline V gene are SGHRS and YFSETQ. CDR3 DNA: TGCGCCAGCAGCTTGTACCTAGCGGGAGGGCCGAGCAATGAGCAGTTCTTC. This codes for CASSLYLAGGPSNEQFF.

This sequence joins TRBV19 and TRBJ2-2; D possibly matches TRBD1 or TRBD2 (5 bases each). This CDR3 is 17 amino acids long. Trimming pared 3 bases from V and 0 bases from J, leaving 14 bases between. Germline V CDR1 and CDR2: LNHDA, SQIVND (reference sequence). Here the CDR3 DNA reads TGTGCCAGTAGTATGTTTTCCGGGACCTCGAACACCGGGGAGCTGTTTTTT. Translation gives CASSMFSGTSNTGELFF.

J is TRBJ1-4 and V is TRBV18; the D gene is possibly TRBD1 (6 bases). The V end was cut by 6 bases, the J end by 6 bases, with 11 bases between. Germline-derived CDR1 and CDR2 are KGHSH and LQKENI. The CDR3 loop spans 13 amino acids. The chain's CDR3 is CASSTGRDEKLFF. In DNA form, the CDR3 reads TGTGCCAGCTCGACAGGCAGAGATGAAAAACTGTTTTTT.

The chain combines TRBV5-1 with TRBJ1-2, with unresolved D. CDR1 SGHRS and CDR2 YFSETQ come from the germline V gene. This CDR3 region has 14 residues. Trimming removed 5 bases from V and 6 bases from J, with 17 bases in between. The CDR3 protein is CASSIRVGGHGYTF. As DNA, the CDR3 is TGCGCCAGCAGTATCCGGGTCGGCGGGCATGGCTACACCTTC.

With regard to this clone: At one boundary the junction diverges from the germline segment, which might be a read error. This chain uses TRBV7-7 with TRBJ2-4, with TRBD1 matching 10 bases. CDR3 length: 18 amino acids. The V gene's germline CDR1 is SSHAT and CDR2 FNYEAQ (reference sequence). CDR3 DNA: TGTGCTAGCAGCCCCGACGGGGACAGGGGCCGAGCCAAAAACATTCAGTACTTC. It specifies CASSPDGDRGRAKNIQYF.

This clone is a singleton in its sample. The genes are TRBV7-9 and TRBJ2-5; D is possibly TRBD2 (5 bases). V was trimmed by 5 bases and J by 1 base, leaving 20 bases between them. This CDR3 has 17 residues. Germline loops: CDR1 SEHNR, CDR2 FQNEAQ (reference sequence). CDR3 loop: CASSPPGGRNPQETQYF. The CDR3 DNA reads TGTGCCAGCAGCCCCCCCGGTGGGAGAAACCCCCAAGAGACCCAGTACTTC.

CDR3: CASSQAGLGDEEQFF. CDR3 coding DNA: TGCGCCAGCAGCCAAGCGGGACTAGGGGATGAGGAGCAGTTCTTC. The chain combines TRBV4-3 with TRBJ2-1; 8 positions match TRBD2. This CDR3 is 15 amino acids long. The V gene end was trimmed by 1 base and the J gene end by 10 bases; junction bases not matched to a gene: 9. Germline V lookup: CDR1 LGHNA, CDR2 YSLEER.

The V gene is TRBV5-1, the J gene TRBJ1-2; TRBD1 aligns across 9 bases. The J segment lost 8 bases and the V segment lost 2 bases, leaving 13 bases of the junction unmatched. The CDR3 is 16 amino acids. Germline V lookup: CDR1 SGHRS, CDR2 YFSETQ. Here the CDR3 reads CASSFGTGSDLEGYTF. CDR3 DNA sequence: TGCGCCAGCAGCTTCGGGACAGGGAGCGATTTAGAAGGCTACACCTTC.

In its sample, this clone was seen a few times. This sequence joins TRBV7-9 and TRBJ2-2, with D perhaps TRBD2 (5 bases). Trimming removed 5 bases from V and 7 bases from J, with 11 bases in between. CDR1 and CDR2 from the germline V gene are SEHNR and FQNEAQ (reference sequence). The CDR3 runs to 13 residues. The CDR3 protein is CASSRRGDGELFF. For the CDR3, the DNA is TGTGCCAGCAGCCGCCGGGGAGACGGGGAGCTGTTTTTT. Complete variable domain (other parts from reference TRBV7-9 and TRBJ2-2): DTGVSQNPRHKITKRGQNVTFRCDPISEHNRLYWYRQTLGQGPEFLTYFQNEAQLEKSRLLSDRFSAERPKGSFSTLEIQRTEQGDSAMYLCASSRRGDGELFFGEGSRLTVL.

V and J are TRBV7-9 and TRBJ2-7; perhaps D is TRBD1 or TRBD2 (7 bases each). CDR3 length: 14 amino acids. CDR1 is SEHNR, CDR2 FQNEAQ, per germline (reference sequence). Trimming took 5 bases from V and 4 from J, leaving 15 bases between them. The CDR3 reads CASSHPGGEYEQYF. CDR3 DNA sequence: TGTGCCAGCAGCCATCCAGGGGGGGAATACGAGCAGTACTTC.

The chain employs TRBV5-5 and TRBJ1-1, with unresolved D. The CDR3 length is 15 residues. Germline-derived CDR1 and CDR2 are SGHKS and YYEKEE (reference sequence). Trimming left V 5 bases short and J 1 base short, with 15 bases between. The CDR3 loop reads CASSLLGTSNTEAFF. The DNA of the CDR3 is TGTGCCAGCAGTTTGCTGGGTACTTCGAACACTGAAGCTTTCTTT.

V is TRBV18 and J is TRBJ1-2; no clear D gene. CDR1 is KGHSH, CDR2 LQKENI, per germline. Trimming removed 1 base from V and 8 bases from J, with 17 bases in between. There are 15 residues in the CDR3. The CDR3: CASSPQSHPASGYTF. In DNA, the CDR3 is TGTGCCAGCTCACCACAGAGTCATCCAGCCTCGGGCTACACCTTC.

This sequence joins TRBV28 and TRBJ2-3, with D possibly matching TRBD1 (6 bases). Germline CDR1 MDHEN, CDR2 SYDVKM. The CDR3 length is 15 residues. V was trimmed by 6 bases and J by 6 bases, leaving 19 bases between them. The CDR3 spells CASSRTEPFGDTQYF. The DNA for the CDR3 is TGTGCCAGCAGCCGGACAGAGCCCTTCGGGGATACGCAGTATTTT.

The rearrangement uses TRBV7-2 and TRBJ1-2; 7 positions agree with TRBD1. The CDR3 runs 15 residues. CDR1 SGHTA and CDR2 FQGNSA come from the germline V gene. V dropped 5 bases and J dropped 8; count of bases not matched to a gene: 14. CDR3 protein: CASSPSGERGLGYTF. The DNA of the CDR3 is TGTGCCAGCAGCCCTTCGGGAGAAAGGGGGCTCGGCTACACCTTC.

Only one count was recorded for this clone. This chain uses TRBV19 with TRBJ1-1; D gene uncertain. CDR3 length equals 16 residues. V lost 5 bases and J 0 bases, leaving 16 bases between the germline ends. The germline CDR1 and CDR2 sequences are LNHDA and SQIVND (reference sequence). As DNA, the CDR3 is TGTGCCAGTAGTCCCTGGACGGAAAGAGTGAACACTGAAGCTTTCTTT. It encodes CASSPWTERVNTEAFF.